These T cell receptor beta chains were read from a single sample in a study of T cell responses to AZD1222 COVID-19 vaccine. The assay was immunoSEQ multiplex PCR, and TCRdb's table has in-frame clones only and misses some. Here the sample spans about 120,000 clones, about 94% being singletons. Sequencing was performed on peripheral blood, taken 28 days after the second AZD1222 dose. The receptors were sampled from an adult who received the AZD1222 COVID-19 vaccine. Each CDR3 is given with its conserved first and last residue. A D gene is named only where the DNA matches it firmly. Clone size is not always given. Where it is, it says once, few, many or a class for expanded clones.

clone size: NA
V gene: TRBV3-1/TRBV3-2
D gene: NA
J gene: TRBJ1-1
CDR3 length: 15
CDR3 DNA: TGTGCCAGCAGCCCGAATGGGGTTTCTAACACTGAAGCTTTCTTT
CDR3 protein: CASSPNGVSNTEAFF

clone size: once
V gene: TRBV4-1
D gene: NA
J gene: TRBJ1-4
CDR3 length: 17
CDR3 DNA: TGCGCCAGCAGCCTGAGGACAGTCCAAATAAATAATGAAAAACTGTTTTTT
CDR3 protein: CASSLRTVQINNEKLFF

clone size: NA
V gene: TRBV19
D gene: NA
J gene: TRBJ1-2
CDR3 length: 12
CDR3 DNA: TGTGCCACCTCACCGTCTGCGGATGGCTACACCTTC
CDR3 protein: CATSPSADGYTF

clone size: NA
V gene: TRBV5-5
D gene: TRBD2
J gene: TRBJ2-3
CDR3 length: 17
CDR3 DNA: TGTGCCAGCAGCTTGGCCGGGACTAGCGGTCGCCGGGATACGCAGTATTTT
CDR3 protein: CASSLAGTSGRRDTQYF

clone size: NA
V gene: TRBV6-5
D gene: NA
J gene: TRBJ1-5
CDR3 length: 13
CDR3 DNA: TGTGCCAGCAGTTCGACACGGCCCCAGCCCCAGCATTTT
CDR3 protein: CASSSTRPQPQHF

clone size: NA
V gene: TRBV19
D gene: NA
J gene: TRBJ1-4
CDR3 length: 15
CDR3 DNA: TGTGCCAGTAGTACTACTGCTGCAACTAATGAAAAACTGTTTTTT
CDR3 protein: CASSTTAATNEKLFF

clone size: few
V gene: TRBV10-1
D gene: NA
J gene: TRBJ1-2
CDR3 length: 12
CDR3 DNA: TGCGCCAGCAGTGACAGCAACTATGGCTACACCTTC
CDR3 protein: CASSDSNYGYTF

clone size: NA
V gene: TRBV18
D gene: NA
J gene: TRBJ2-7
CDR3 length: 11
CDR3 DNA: TGTGCCAGCTCAGATGTCCACGAGCAGTACTTC
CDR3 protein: CASSDVHEQYF

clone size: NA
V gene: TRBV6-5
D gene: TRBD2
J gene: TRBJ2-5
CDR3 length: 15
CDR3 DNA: TGTGCCAGCACTCCGGGACTAGCGGGGCAAGAGACCCAGTACTTC
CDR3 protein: CASTPGLAGQETQYF

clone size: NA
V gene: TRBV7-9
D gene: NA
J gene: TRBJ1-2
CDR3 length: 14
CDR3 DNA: TGTGCCAGCAGCTTAATAACAGGCAACTATGGCTACACCTTC
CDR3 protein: CASSLITGNYGYTF

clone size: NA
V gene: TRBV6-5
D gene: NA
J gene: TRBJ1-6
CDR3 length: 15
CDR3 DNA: TGTGCCAGCAGAGAGGAGGGATCTAACCATTCACCCCTCCACTTT
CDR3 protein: CASREEGSNHSPLHF

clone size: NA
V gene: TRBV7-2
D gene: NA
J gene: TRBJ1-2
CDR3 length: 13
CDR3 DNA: TGTGCCAGCAGCGCCACAGGGAACTATGGCTACACCTTC
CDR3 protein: CASSATGNYGYTF

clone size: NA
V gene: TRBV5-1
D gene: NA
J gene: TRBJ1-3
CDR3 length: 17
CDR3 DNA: TGCGCCAGCAGCTTACAGGGACGGAAGAGCTCTGGAAACACCATATATTTT
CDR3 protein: CASSLQGRKSSGNTIYF

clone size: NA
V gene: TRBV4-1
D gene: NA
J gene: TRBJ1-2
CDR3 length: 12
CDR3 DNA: TGCGCCAGCAGCCAAGTACCAGATGGCTACACCTTC
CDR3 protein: CASSQVPDGYTF

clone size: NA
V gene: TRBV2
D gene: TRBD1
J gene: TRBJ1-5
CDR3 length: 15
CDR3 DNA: TGTGCCAGCGGGGGGACAGTTAATAGCAATCAGCCCCAGCATTTT
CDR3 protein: CASGGTVNSNQPQHF

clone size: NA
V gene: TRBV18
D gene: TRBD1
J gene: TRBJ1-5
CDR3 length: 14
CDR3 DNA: TGTGCCAGCTCACCGACAGGGGTAAGTCAGCCCCAGCATTTT
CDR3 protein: CASSPTGVSQPQHF

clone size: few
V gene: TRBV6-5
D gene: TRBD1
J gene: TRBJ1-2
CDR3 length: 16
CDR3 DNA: TGTGCCAGCAGTTACACCAGGACAGGGGGCAGCTATGGCTACACCTTC
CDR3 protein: CASSYTRTGGSYGYTF

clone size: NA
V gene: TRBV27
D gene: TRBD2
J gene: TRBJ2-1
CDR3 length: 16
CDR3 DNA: TGTGCCAGCAGTTCCCTTTTCTCGGGGGGAGCCAATGAGCAGTTCTTC
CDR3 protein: CASSSLFSGGANEQFF

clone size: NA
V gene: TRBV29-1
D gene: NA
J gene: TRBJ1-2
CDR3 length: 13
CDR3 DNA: TGCAGCGTTTCTGCTGTTCAGGGCCTTGGCTACACCTTC
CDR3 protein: CSVSAVQGLGYTF

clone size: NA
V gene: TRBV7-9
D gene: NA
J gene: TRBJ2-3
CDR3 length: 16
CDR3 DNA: TGTGCCAGCAGCTTACATAGCGGTGTCTCCGGAGATACGCAGTATTTT
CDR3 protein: CASSLHSGVSGDTQYF

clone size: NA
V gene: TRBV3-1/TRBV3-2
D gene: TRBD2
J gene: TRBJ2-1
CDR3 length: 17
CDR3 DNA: TGTGCCAGCAGCCAAGTCAATCGGACTAGCGGGAGGTATGAGCAGTTCTTC
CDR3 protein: CASSQVNRTSGRYEQFF

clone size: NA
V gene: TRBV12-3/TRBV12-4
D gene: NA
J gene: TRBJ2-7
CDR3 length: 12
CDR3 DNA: TGTGCCAGCAGTTTGTACTCCTACGAGCAGTACTTC
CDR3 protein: CASSLYSYEQYF

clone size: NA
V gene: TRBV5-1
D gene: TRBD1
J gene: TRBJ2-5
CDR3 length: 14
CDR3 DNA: TGCGCCAGCAGCAGAGGGGACAGCGGAGAGACCCAGTACTTC
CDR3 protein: CASSRGDSGETQYF

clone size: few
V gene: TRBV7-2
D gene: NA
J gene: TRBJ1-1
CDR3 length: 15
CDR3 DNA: TGTGCCAGCAGCCGGGGGGGGAGATTGAACACTGAAGCTTTCTTT
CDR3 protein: CASSRGGRLNTEAFF

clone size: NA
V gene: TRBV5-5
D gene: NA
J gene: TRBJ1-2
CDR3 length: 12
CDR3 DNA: TGTGCCAGCAGCTCCACAGGGAGGGGCTACACCTTC
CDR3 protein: CASSSTGRGYTF

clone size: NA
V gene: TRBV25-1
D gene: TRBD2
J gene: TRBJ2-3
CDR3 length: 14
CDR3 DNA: TGTGCCAGCAGAAGTGACGGGGGGGCTCATACGCAGTATTTT
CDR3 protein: CASRSDGGAHTQYF

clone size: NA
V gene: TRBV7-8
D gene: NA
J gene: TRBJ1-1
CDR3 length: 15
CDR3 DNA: TGTGCCAGCAGCGGGTGGGGACATGGGAACACTGAAGCTTTCTTT
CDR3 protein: CASSGWGHGNTEAFF

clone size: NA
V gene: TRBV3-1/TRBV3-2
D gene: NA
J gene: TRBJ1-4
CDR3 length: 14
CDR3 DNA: TGTGCCAGCAGCCAAGGCAGGTGGAGTGAAAAACTGTTTTTT
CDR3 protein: CASSQGRWSEKLFF

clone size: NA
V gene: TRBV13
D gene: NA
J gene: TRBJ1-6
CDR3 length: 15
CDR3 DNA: TGTGCCAGCAGCTTAGGACCCGGGTATAATTCACCCCTCCACTTT
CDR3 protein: CASSLGPGYNSPLHF

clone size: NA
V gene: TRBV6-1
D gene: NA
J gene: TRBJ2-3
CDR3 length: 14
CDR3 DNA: TGTGCCAGCAGTGACCTCTTTTCATTAGATACGCAGTATTTT
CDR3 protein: CASSDLFSLDTQYF

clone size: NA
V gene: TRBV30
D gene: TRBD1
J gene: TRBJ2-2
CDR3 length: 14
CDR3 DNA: TGTGCCTGGGGACAGGGATCAGTCACCGGGGAGCTGTTTTTT
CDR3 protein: CAWGQGSVTGELFF

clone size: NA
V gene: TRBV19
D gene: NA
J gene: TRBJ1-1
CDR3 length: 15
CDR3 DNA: TGTGCCAGTAGTATAGATGGCGGCATGAACACTGAAGCTTTCTTT
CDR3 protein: CASSIDGGMNTEAFF

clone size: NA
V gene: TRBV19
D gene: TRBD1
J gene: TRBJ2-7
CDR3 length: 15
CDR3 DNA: TGTGCCAGTAGTATAGTGGGACAGACACCCTACGAGCAGTACTTC
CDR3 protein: CASSIVGQTPYEQYF

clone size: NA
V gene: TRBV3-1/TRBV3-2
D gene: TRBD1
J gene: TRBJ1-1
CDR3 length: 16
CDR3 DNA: TGTGCCAGCAGCCAAGGACATTACAGGGGTAGGACTGAAGCTTTCTTT
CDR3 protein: CASSQGHYRGRTEAFF

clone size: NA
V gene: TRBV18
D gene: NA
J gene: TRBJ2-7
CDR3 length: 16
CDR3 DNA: TGTGCCAGCTCACCTCTTAAAGGCCGTACAGGTGACGAGCAGTACTTC
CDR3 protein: CASSPLKGRTGDEQYF

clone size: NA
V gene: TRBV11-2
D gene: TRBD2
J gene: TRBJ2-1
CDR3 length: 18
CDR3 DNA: TGTGCCAGCAGCGGCCCGACTAGCGGGACCAGCTCCTACAATGAGCAGTTCTTC
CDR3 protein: CASSGPTSGTSSYNEQFF

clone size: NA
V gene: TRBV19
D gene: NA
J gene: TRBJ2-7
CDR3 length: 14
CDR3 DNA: TGTGCCAGTAGTATAGGGAGTGGGGGCTACGAGCAGTACTTC
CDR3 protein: CASSIGSGGYEQYF

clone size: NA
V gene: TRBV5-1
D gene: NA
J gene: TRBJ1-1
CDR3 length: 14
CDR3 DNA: TGCGCCAGCAGCTACGGGTACATGAACACTGAAGCTTTCTTT
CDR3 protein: CASSYGYMNTEAFF

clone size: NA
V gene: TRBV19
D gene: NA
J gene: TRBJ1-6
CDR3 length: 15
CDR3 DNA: TGTGCCAGTAGGGCCCGGGGGGGTTTAACTTCACCCCTCCACTTT
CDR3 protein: CASRARGGLTSPLHF

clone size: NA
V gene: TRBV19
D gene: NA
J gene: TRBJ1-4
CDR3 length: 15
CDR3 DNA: TGTGCCAGTAGTACCCAGGACAGACGGGATGAAAAACTGTTTTTT
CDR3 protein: CASSTQDRRDEKLFF

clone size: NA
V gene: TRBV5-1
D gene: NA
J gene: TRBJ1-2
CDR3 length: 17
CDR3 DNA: TGCGCCAGCAGCTTGGTCTATGGACGCGGCGAGAACTATGGCTACACCTTC
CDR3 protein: CASSLVYGRGENYGYTF

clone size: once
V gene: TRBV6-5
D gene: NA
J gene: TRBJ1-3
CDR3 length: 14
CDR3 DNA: TGTGCCAGCAGGGGGCAATCGTCTGGAAACACCATATATTTT
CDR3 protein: CASRGQSSGNTIYF

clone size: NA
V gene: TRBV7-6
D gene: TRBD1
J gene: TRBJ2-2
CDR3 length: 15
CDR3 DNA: TGTGCCAGCAGCTCGACAGGGGGCTTCACCGGGGAGCTGTTTTTT
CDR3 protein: CASSSTGGFTGELFF

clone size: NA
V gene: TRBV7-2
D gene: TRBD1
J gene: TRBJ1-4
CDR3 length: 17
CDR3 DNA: TGTGCCAGCAGCCTGAGACAGGGGATGAATACTAATGAAAAACTGTTTTTT
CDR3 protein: CASSLRQGMNTNEKLFF

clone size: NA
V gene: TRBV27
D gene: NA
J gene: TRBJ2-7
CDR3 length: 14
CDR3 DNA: TGTGCCAGCGGTGACACAGGGGGGGTTTACGAGCAGTACTTC
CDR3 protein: CASGDTGGVYEQYF

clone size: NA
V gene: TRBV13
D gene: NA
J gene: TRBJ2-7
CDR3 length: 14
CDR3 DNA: TGTGCCAGCACCGTCCGGGGCAGGGTCCACGAGCAGTACTTC
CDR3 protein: CASTVRGRVHEQYF

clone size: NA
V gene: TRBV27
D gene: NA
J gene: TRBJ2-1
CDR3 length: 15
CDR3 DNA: TGTGCCAGCACCTCGAAGGCGGGCTCCTACAATGAGCAGTTCTTC
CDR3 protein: CASTSKAGSYNEQFF

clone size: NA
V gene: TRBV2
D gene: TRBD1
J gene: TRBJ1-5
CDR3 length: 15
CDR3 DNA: TGTGCCAGCAGCGAGAAGCCGACAGGGGACCAGCCCCAGCATTTT
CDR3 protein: CASSEKPTGDQPQHF

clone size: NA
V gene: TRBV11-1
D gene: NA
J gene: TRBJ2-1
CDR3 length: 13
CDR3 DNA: TGTGCCAGCAGCTTATATGCGGCGAATGAGCAGTTCTTC
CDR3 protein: CASSLYAANEQFF

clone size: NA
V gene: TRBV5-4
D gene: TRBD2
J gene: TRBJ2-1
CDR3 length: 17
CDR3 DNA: TGTGCCAGCAGCTTGGCCTTGGCGGGAGGGGTGAACAATGAGCAGTTCTTC
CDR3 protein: CASSLALAGGVNNEQFF

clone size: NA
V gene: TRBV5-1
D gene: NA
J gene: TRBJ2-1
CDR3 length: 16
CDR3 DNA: TGCGCCAGCAGCTTGGCCCCCCCCGGCTCCTACAATGAGCAGTTCTTC
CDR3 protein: CASSLAPPGSYNEQFF

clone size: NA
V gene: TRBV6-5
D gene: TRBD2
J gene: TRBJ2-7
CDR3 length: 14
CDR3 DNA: TGTGCCAGCAGTTTAACTAGCGGGGCTTACGAGCAGTACTTC
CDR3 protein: CASSLTSGAYEQYF

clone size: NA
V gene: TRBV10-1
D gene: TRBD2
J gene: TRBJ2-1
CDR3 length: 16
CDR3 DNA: TGCGCCAGCAGTGAGTCTCTAGCGGTTTCCTACAATGAGCAGTTCTTC
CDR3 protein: CASSESLAVSYNEQFF